The 23 T cell receptor beta chains in this list originate from one sample, sequenced in a study of T cells after yellow fever vaccination. Each CDR3 protein is one row after TCRdb ran MiXCR on the 5' RACE reads. In the table there are about 260,000 distinct CDR3 sequences, approximately 12% of which are singletons. The specimen was CD4+ T cells sorted from PBMCs, collected 45 days after the yellow fever booster vaccination. Receptors were obtained from a man younger than 45 who received the YFV17D yellow fever vaccine.

This clonotype showed up just a few times. The chain carries TRBV7-2 and TRBJ2-3, with TRBD1 matching 11 bases. This CDR3 is built from 14 residues. Germline V gene lookup returns CDR1 SGHTA and CDR2 FQGNSA. The V gene end was trimmed by 6 bases and the J gene end by 4 bases; junction bases not matched to a gene: 3. This chain's CDR3 is CASSWDRGSDTQYF. The CDR3 DNA reads as TGTGCCAGCAGTTGGGACAGGGGGTCAGATACGCAGTATTTT.

This clonotype has a handful of counts. The chain's CDR3 is CSAPGNRDTQYF. For the CDR3, the DNA is TGCAGTGCTCCCGGAAACAGGGATACGCAGTATTTT. V and J are TRBV20-1 and TRBJ2-3; TRBD1 is a possible D gene (5 bases). From germline, CDR1 is DFQATT and CDR2 SNEGSKA (reference sequence). This CDR3 has 12 residues. Trimming took off 5 bases at V and 6 bases at J, with 12 bases between the two ends.

The table lists this clonotype with a few counts. The chain combines TRBV6-1 with TRBJ2-5; D remains ambiguous. The CDR3 covers 14 residues. CDR1 and CDR2 from the germline V gene are MNHNS and SASEGT. Trimming stripped 6 bases from V and 8 bases from J, with 19 bases between. In nucleotides, the CDR3 is TGTGCCAGCAGGCCAGGACGTCCGTGGGGAACCCAGTACTTC. The encoded protein is CASRPGRPWGTQYF.

Points on this clonotype: Sequence at one end of the junction differs from germline and may be a read error. V and J are TRBV7-2 and TRBJ2-1, with TRBD1 matching over 11 bases. The germline V gene has CDR1 SGHTA and CDR2 FQGNSA. This CDR3 comprises 13 residues. The CDR3 DNA follows: TGTGCCGGCAGCCGGGACAGGGGGAGCGAGCAGTTCTTC. It specifies CAGSRDRGSEQFF.

V usage is TRBV28 and J usage is TRBJ2-7; 10 bases agree with TRBD1. Trimming cost V 6 bases and J 2 bases; bases outside gene matches: 4. Germline V lookup: CDR1 MDHEN, CDR2 SYDVKM. The CDR3 runs to 14 residues. The CDR3: CASRVDRGPYEQYF. The CDR3 nucleotides are TGTGCCAGCAGGGTTGACAGGGGGCCCTACGAGCAGTACTTC.

The chain is built from TRBV3-1 and TRBJ2-1; D not resolved. Deletions cut 7 bases from V and 6 bases from J, with 7 bases between. Germline lookup yields CDR1 LGHDT and CDR2 YNNKEL (reference sequence). CDR3 length: 11 amino acids. CDR3 in amino acids: CASTYGNEQFF. CDR3 DNA: TGTGCCAGCACCTACGGCAATGAGCAGTTCTTC.

This clonotype was detected a few times. The chain combines TRBV6-5 with TRBJ2-1; a possible D gene is TRBD2 (5 bases). In germline, CDR1 is MNHEY, CDR2 SVGAGI. Trimming stripped 0 bases from V and 0 bases from J, with 6 bases between. The CDR3 sequence is 15 residues long. CDR3 protein: CASSYSRGSYNEQFF. Written as DNA, the CDR3 is TGTGCCAGCAGTTACTCTCGGGGCTCCTACAATGAGCAGTTCTTC.

This clonotype was counted between two and nine times. V gene TRBV20-1 combines with J gene TRBJ2-1, with 8 bases identical to TRBD2. CDR1 and CDR2 from the germline V gene are DFQATT and SNEGSKA (reference sequence). This CDR3 is built from 18 residues. V lost 0 bases to trimming and J lost 1 base; unmatched junction nucleotides: 11. CDR3 in amino acids: CSARDRGGVPISYNEQFF. The CDR3 DNA follows: TGCAGTGCTAGAGATCGGGGGGGGGTCCCCATTTCCTACAATGAGCAGTTCTTC.

This clonotype was picked up a small number of times. This chain connects TRBV7-9 to TRBJ2-2; no definite D call. This CDR3 contains 14 residues. Per germline, CDR1 SEHNR and CDR2 FQNEAQ (reference sequence). V shed 1 base and J shed 7 bases, with 10 bases lying between them. CDR3 in DNA: TGTGCCAGCAGCTTAGAAGCCGGGTTCGGGGAGCTGTTTTTT. Translation gives CASSLEAGFGELFF.

This clonotype was seen more than once but under ten times. The chain uses TRBV27 and TRBJ2-3; 9 positions agree with TRBD2. The germline V gene encodes CDR1 MNHEY and CDR2 SMNVEV (reference sequence). The V and J ends lost 5 bases and 0 bases, in that order; junction bases with no gene match: 9. There are 17 residues in the CDR3. Written as DNA, the CDR3 is TGTGCCAGCAGTCCCCGCCCTAGCGGGACTAGCACAGATACGCAGTATTTT. Amino acids: CASSPRPSGTSTDTQYF.

The chain combines TRBV7-9 with TRBJ2-3, with 8 bases fitting TRBD2. The CDR3 runs 17 residues. V lost 6 bases and J lost 2; bases outside the gene matches: 13. The germline V gene encodes CDR1 SEHNR and CDR2 FQNEAQ (reference sequence). CDR3 sequence: CASSRSGTSLFTDTQYF. CDR3 bases: TGTGCCAGCAGTAGGTCCGGGACTAGTCTATTCACAGATACGCAGTATTTT.

This chain joins TRBV20-1 and TRBJ1-5, with 8 bases that match TRBD1. The germline CDR1 and CDR2 sequences are DFQATT and SNEGSKA (reference sequence). CDR3 size: 15 residues. Trimming took 4 bases from V and 5 from J; bases not matched to a gene: 10. The DNA for the CDR3 is TGCAGTGCTACCGGGACAGGACTTTCTGATCAGCCCCAGCATTTT. This translates into CSATGTGLSDQPQHF.

This clonotype was seen ten or more times. The chain uses TRBV20-1 and TRBJ2-1, with D possibly being TRBD1 (6 bases). CDR1 is DFQATT, CDR2 SNEGSKA, per germline (reference sequence). The CDR3 loop spans 12 amino acids. Trimming shortened V by 3 bases and J by 6 bases, and 9 bases separated the two germline ends. The CDR3 DNA follows: TGCAGTGCTAGTAGGGGGAGCAATGAGCAGTTCTTC. It specifies CSASRGSNEQFF.

The chain combines TRBV6-5 with TRBJ1-3, with D uncertain. V lost 4 bases, J lost 0 bases, and 16 bases lay in between. The CDR3 is made up of 17 amino acids. CDR1 and CDR2 from the germline V gene are MNHEY and SVGAGI. The CDR3 coding sequence is TGTGCCAGCAGTTCGATGATGTCGCAACTCTCTGGAAACACCATATATTTT. It specifies CASSSMMSQLSGNTIYF.

This clonotype was recorded a few times. The rearrangement links TRBV29-1 to TRBJ2-4, with a weak D call TRBD1 (5 bases). V lost 4 bases to trimming and J lost 4 bases, with 11 bases between them. CDR1 and CDR2 (germline): SQVTM, ANQGSEA. CDR3 size: 13 residues. CDR3 sequence: CSVAGPHKNIQYF. The CDR3 bases are TGCAGCGTTGCAGGGCCCCATAAAAACATTCAGTACTTC.

This chain uses TRBV20-1 with TRBJ2-6, with D possibly called TRBD1 or TRBD2 (6 bases each). Per the germline V gene, CDR1 is DFQATT and CDR2 is SNEGSKA (reference sequence). V was shortened by 6 bases and J by 1 base, with 13 bases between the two germline ends. This CDR3 comprises 15 residues. DNA of the CDR3: TGCAGTGCCCCGGGGGCCCCATCTGGGGCCAACGTCCTGACTTTC. Its protein is CSAPGAPSGANVLTF.

This clonotype appeared a few times. The rearrangement uses TRBV18 and TRBJ2-4, with D possibly matching TRBD1 (5 bases). Germline V gene sequence: CDR1 KGHSH, CDR2 LQKENI. CDR3 length equals 15 residues. The V end was cut by 0 bases, the J end by 1 base, with 7 bases between. CDR3: CASSPPSGAKNIQYF. DNA for the CDR3: TGTGCCAGCTCACCACCCTCAGGGGCCAAAAACATTCAGTACTTC.

The rearrangement uses TRBV5-6 and TRBJ2-5, with TRBD2 matching 7 bases. Losses at the gene ends were 3 bases for V and 2 bases for J; bases not matched to a gene: 4. The CDR3 runs 14 residues. CDR1 SGHDT and CDR2 YYEEEE come from the germline V gene. The CDR3 DNA follows: TGTGCCAGCAGCTCCGGGGGGAGACAAGAGACCCAGTACTTC. It encodes CASSSGGRQETQYF.

Only a few counts were recorded for this clonotype. The CDR3 nucleotides are TGTGCCAGCAACGTGGTTGAAACCGGGGAGCTGTTTTTT. Residues: CASNVVETGELFF. The V and J genes are TRBV7-2 and TRBJ2-2, with unresolved D. Trimming stripped 7 bases from V and 5 bases from J, with 11 bases between. The CDR3 runs 13 residues. The germline V gene has CDR1 SGHTA and CDR2 FQGNSA. Supplemented by reference TRBV7-2 and TRBJ2-2, the full variable domain reads GAGVSQSPSNKVTEKGKDVELRCDPISGHTALYWYRQSLGQGLEFLIYFQGNSAPDKSGLPSDRFSAERTGGSVSTLTIQRTQQEDSAVYLCASNVVETGELFFGEGSRLTVL.

CDR3 coding DNA: TGCGCCAGCAGCCCGGTCGCAGGGAGCGGGAGCTACAATGAGCAGTTCTTC. It yields the protein CASSPVAGSGSYNEQFF. V and J are TRBV5-1 and TRBJ2-1, with 8 bases matching TRBD2. Per the germline V gene, CDR1 is SGHRS and CDR2 is YFSETQ. The CDR3 has 17 residues. V lost 4 bases and J lost 3; bases outside the gene matches: 12.

This clonotype occurred many times. The V gene is TRBV7-3, the J gene TRBJ2-1; TRBD1 agrees at 12 bases. Germline trimming cut 6 bases from V and 8 bases from J; bases unmatched to any gene: 5. CDR1 SGHTA and CDR2 FQGTGA come from the germline V gene. CDR3 length: 14 amino acids. The CDR3 sequence is CASSPGTGGYEQFF. DNA of the CDR3: TGTGCCAGCAGTCCCGGGACAGGGGGCTATGAGCAGTTCTTC.

This chain uses TRBV29-1 with TRBJ2-7, with D perhaps matching TRBD1 or TRBD2 (5 bases each). The V end lost 5 bases, the J end lost 7 bases, and 9 bases lay between the germline ends. The CDR3 contains 10 residues. Germline V gene sequence: CDR1 SQVTM, CDR2 ANQGSEA. The CDR3 sequence: CSVRGGEQYF. The CDR3 bases are TGCAGCGTTCGGGGCGGTGAGCAGTACTTC.

J is TRBJ2-1 and V is TRBV9; D possibly corresponds to TRBD1 (6 bases). V was trimmed by 7 bases and J by 6 bases, leaving 17 bases between them. Germline CDR1 is SGDLS and CDR2 is YYNGEE. The CDR3 contains 14 residues. The DNA for the CDR3 is TGTGCCAGCGGAAGGACAGCGACGGCCAATGAGCAGTTCTTC. It encodes CASGRTATANEQFF.